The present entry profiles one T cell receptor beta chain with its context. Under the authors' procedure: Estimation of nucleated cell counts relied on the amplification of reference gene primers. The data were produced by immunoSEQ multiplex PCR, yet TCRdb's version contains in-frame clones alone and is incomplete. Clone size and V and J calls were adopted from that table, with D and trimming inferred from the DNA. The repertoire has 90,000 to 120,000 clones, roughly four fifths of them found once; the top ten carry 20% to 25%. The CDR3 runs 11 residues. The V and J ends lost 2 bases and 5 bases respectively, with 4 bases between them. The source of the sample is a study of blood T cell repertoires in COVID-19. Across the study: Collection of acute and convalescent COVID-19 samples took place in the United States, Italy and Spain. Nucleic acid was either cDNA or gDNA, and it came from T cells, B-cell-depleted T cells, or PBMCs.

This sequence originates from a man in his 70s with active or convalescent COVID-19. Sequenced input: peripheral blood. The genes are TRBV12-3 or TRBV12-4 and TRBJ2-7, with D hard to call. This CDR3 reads CASSLNNEQYF. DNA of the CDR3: TGTGCCAGCAGTTTAAACAACGAGCAGTACTTC.